The rows below give T cell receptor beta chains drawn from one sample of a study of T cell responses to AZD1222 COVID-19 vaccine. Sequencing used immunoSEQ multiplex PCR; TCRdb keeps in-frame clones, though not all of them. Seen here are under 75,000 clones, roughly 85% observed once, and the top ten hold roughly 21%. Sequencing used peripheral blood, obtained on day 0 of AZD1222 vaccination. These receptor sequences come from an adult in good health. The CDR3 runs from the conserved cysteine through the conserved F or W. D genes are given only for firm matches. Rows give clone size only sometimes, using once, few, many, or a class for an expanded clone.

j_call,clone_size,v_call,d_call,cdr3_nt,cdr3_aa
TRBJ1-1,-,TRBV5-1,-,TGCGCCAGCAGCTATAACCGGGACGGGGCTTTCTTT,CASSYNRDGAFF
TRBJ2-7,-,TRBV19,-,TGTGCCAGTAGTATAGATCTAAGGGGAGTCTACGAGCAGTACTTC,CASSIDLRGVYEQYF
TRBJ2-5,-,TRBV6-2/TRBV6-3,-,TGTGCCAGCAGCCAACCCCCACAAGAGACCCAGTACTTC,CASSQPPQETQYF
TRBJ1-3,-,TRBV2,-,TGTGCAAAGCTCGGGGAGAACGGAAACACCATATATTTT,CAKLGENGNTIYF
TRBJ1-6,-,TRBV6-5,-,TGTGCCAGCAGCCCCACAGGCCAGATGGGTTCACCCCTCCACTTT,CASSPTGQMGSPLHF
TRBJ2-3,-,TRBV5-6,-,TGTGCCAGCAGGGCGGCAGGGGCCACAGATACGCAGTATTTT,CASRAAGATDTQYF
TRBJ1-5,-,TRBV18,-,TGTGCCAGCTCACCCAATACGGACAATTTCAATCAGCCCCAGCATTTT,CASSPNTDNFNQPQHF
TRBJ2-7,-,TRBV6-2/TRBV6-3,TRBD1,TGTGCCAGCAGTTCCCCCGGACAGGGGAGAACCGAGCAGTACTTC,CASSSPGQGRTEQYF
TRBJ1-3,once,TRBV6-1,TRBD1,TGTGCCAGCAGTGAAGCTATGGACAGGGGGCGCGGAAACACCATATATTTT,CASSEAMDRGRGNTIYF
TRBJ1-2,-,TRBV19,-,TGTGCCAGTAGTATGAGCGGGGGATTCTATGGCTACACCTTC,CASSMSGGFYGYTF
TRBJ1-6,-,TRBV25-1,-,TGTGCCAGCAGTGAATGGGCGGGGGCGAATTCACCCCTCCACTTT,CASSEWAGANSPLHF
TRBJ2-1,once,TRBV5-6,-,TGTGCCAGCAGCTTGGTTACAGGGGAGGCGAACAATGAGCAGTTCTTC,CASSLVTGEANNEQFF
TRBJ1-5,-,TRBV2,TRBD1,TGTGCCAGCAGTGGGGGACAGAAGAATCAGCCCCAGCATTTT,CASSGGQKNQPQHF
TRBJ1-1,-,TRBV7-2,-,TGTGCCAGCAGCTTCCAACACCGACCGAACACTGAAGCTTTCTTT,CASSFQHRPNTEAFF
TRBJ2-5,-,TRBV7-9,-,TGTGCCAGCAGCTTTCAAGAGACCCAGTACTTC,CASSFQETQYF
TRBJ1-1,-,TRBV27,-,TGTGCCGCAGGACCCCCGAGAGGCACTGAAGCTTTCTTT,CAAGPPRGTEAFF
TRBJ2-7,-,TRBV7-9,-,TGTGCCAGCAGCAAGACGGACGGGGACGAGCAGTACTTC,CASSKTDGDEQYF
TRBJ1-5,-,TRBV6-6,-,TGTGCCAGCAGGCCCCTACTAAACGGGGCCCAGCATTTT,CASRPLLNGAQHF
TRBJ2-3,-,TRBV7-9,TRBD2,TGTGCCAGCAGCATACACGGGGGGGATACGCAGTATTTT,CASSIHGGDTQYF
TRBJ1-5,-,TRBV12-3/TRBV12-4,-,TGTGCCAGCAGTTTGGGCGGGGTGCCCCAGCATTTT,CASSLGGVPQHF
TRBJ2-5,-,TRBV29-1,-,TGCAGCGCGGGACACCAGGAGGAGACCCAGTACTTC,CSAGHQEETQYF
TRBJ2-3,once,TRBV10-3,-,TGTGCCATCAGAGGGGGTCCGAGTGGCACAGATACGCAGTATTTT,CAIRGGPSGTDTQYF
TRBJ2-7,-,TRBV27,-,TGTGCCAGCAGTTCCGGGACACCGACCTACGAGCAGTACTTC,CASSSGTPTYEQYF
TRBJ2-5,once,TRBV19,TRBD1,TGTGCCAGTAGAACCTCCGGGACAGAACAAGAGACCCAGTACTTC,CASRTSGTEQETQYF
TRBJ1-1,-,TRBV5-1,-,TGCGCCAGCAGCAAAGGAGCGGGTGACGGCACTGAAGCTTTCTTT,CASSKGAGDGTEAFF
TRBJ1-1,-,TRBV19,-,TGTGCCAGTATTTCACCACTCAGGACTCCGGGTACTGAAGCTTTCTTT,CASISPLRTPGTEAFF
TRBJ1-2,once,TRBV19,TRBD1,TGTGCCAGCGCTGCTATACCGGGACAGAATTATGGCTACACCTTC,CASAAIPGQNYGYTF
TRBJ1-5,-,TRBV9,-,TGTGCCAGCAGCGTAGGGGGACATCAGCCCCAGCATTTT,CASSVGGHQPQHF
TRBJ2-5,-,TRBV19,TRBD2,TGTGCCAGTAGTATAGACCCCCCCGGGGGGGCGGAGACCCAGTACTTC,CASSIDPPGGAETQYF
TRBJ1-3,-,TRBV5-6,-,TGTGCCAGCAGCCCACAGGGATCCCGGGGAACCATATATTTT,CASSPQGSRGTIYF
TRBJ2-5,-,TRBV11-3,-,TGTGCCAGCAGCTCCAACAGGGTCGTCCACAAGGGGCCATACAGGACCCAGTACTTC,CASSSNRVVHKGPYRTQYF
TRBJ1-3,-,TRBV5-1,-,TGCGCCAGCAGCTTGTTGGGAGCAGGAAACACCATATATTTT,CASSLLGAGNTIYF
TRBJ1-3,-,TRBV5-1,-,TGCGCCAGCAGCTTGGAGGGGATCTCTGGAAACACCATATATTTT,CASSLEGISGNTIYF
TRBJ1-5,-,TRBV27,-,TGTGCCAGCAGCCTCCGACAGTCCCAGCCCCAGCATTTT,CASSLRQSQPQHF
TRBJ1-2,-,TRBV5-1,TRBD1,TGCGCCAGCAGCCTACGAGGGACAGGAGCCAACCCCTATGGCTACACCTTC,CASSLRGTGANPYGYTF